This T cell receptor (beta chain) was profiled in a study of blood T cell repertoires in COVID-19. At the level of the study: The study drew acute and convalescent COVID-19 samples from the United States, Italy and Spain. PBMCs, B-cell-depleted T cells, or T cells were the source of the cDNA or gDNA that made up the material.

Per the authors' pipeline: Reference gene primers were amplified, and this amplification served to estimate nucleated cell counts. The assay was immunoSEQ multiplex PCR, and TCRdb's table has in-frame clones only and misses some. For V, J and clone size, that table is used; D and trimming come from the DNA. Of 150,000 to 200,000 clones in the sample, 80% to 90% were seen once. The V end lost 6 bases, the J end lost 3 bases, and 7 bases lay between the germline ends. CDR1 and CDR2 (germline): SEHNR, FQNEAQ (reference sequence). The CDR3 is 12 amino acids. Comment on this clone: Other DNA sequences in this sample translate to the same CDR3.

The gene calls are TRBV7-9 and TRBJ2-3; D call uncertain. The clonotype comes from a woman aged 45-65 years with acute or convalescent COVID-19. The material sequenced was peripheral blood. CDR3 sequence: CASSPTTDTQYF. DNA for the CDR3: TGTGCCAGCAGTCCGACTACAGATACGCAGTATTTT.